This entry describes one TCR beta chain. What it recognizes is unknown. V was cut by 4 bases and J by 2 bases, with 10 bases left in between. The CDR3 is 14 residues long. The germline gives CDR1 LNHDA, CDR2 SQIVND (reference sequence). The data were obtained in a study of T cell repertoires in cytomegalovirus infection. Study-wide context: In public TCR beta signatures, there were indications of both CMV infection and matching HLA type.

TCRdb re-called the reads through MiXCR, storing one row per CDR3 protein. The repertoire holds roughly 990,000 distinct CDR3 sequences, roughly 30% seen once, with around 15% in the top ten. The study's findings and limits: What dominated the ex vivo response were HLA-C-restricted CMV-specific TCR beta clonotypes.

The chain couples TRBV19 to TRBJ2-3; weak D call: TRBD1 (6 bases). The input for sequencing was cultured CD8+ T cells from PBMCs, taken from culture after CMV antigen stimulation. The sequence derives from a human donor in good health (CMV status not recorded). Some clones in this sample may be carry-over from other donors' samples. The CDR3 loop is CASSKQGFTDTQYF. In DNA, the CDR3 is TGTGCCAGTAGTAAACAGGGATTCACAGATACGCAGTATTTT.